This T cell receptor beta chain was identified in a study of blood T cell repertoires in COVID-19. Study overall: Samples came from the United States, Italy and Spain, spanning acute and convalescent COVID-19.

V lost 10 bases and J lost 1; bases outside the gene matches: 7. There are 14 residues in the CDR3. Germline assignment: CDR1 MGHDK and CDR2 SYGVNS. Profiled with immunoSEQ multiplex PCR; TCRdb holds only in-frame clones, not every one. Of 100,000 or so clones listed, over 85% are singletons. V usage is TRBV25-1 and J usage is TRBJ1-1; 9 nucleotides align to TRBD1. The sequenced sample was peripheral blood. This TCR derives from a man between 65 and 80 years old with acute or convalescent COVID-19. The CDR3 region has the DNA TGTGCCATCTCAGGGACAGGGAGGAACACTGAAGCTTTCTTT. Translated: CAISGTGRNTEAFF.